Given below is one T cell receptor beta chain in context. Its antigen remains unidentified. A J-beta primer mix and a sample-barcoded 5' primer were used in a second PCR of about 7 to 12 cycles. TCRdb re-called the 5' RACE reads through MiXCR, storing one row per CDR3 protein. The data contain about a million distinct CDR3 sequences, roughly 50% of them singletons. This entry comes from a study of blood T cells in healthy people across ages. Findings and limits, study-wide: Estimates based on one million T cells were treated as lower bounds.

Germline loops: CDR1 MRHNA, CDR2 SNTAGT. The CDR3 spans 15 residues. The ends were cut back, 0 bases at V and 8 bases at J, with 16 bases in the middle. This sequence joins TRBV6-4 and TRBJ1-2; D call uncertain. The receptor comes from a man under 40 in good health. The specimen sequenced was blood. The CDR3: CASSDSTALVHGYTF. The CDR3 DNA reads TGTGCCAGCAGTGACTCTACGGCCCTGGTTCACGGCTACACCTTC.